This T cell receptor (beta chain) emerged from a study of tumor and adjacent non-tumor tissue in lung cancer. TCRbeta libraries were built with three rounds of nested PCR, modified from ARM-PCR. Each CDR3 protein gets one entry after TCRdb re-called the multiplex PCR reads with MiXCR. This table holds about 200,000 distinct CDR3 sequences, about 71% found once. CDR1 is SGHAT and CDR2 is FQNNGV in the germline V gene. The CDR3 covers 14 residues. To note about this clonotype: A junction end diverges from the germline sequence, so it may reflect a read error.

RNA was extracted from bulk tissue without any cell sorting. The sample taken for sequencing was lung tumor tissue. The chain combines TRBV11-2 with TRBJ2-3; D is unclear. The clonotype comes from a man aged 60-69 years with non-small cell lung cancer. CDR3 sequence (DNA): TGTGTCAGCAGCCCCCCTGAAAGCACAGATACGCAGTATTTT. Its translation: CVSSPPESTDTQYF.